This T cell receptor beta chain was captured in a study of radiotherapy plus CTLA-4 blockade in lung cancer. From germline, CDR1 is ENHRY and CDR2 SYGVKD. V lost 0 bases and J 3 bases, leaving 12 bases between the germline ends. CDR3 length equals 15 residues. Concerning this clone itself: Its antigen is not known.

Clones were sequenced by immunoSEQ multiplex PCR, and TCRdb holds only the in-frame ones, with some missing. The table has tens of thousands of clones, 77% seen once. Study findings and constraints: Blood TCR clones of tumor origin expanded after radiotherapy plus ipilimumab.

The origin of this receptor is a human donor with non-small cell lung cancer who had a partial response to radiotherapy plus ipilimumab. Sequencing was performed on peripheral blood, taken from a patient treated with radiotherapy plus ipilimumab. The chain couples TRBV10-3 to TRBJ2-7; a weak D match, TRBD1 (6 bases). CDR3 sequence reads: CAISESVGHFYEQYF. The CDR3 DNA is TGTGCCATCAGTGAGTCAGTGGGACACTTCTACGAGCAGTACTTC.